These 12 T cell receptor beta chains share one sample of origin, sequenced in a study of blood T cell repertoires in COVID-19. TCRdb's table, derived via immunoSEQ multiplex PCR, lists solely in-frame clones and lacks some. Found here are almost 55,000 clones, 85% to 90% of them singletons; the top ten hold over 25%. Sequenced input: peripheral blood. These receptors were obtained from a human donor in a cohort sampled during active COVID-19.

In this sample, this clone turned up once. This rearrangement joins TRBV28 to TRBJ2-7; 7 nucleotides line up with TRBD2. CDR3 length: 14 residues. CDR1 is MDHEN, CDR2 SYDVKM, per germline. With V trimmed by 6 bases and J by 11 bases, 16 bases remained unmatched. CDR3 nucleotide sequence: TGTGCCAGCAGCCCTTTATGGGGGATCAGCGGGGAGTACTTC. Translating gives CASSPLWGISGEYF.

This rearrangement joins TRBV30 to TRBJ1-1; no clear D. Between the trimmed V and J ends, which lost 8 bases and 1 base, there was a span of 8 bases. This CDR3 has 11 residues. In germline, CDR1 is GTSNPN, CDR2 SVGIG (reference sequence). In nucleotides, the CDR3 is TGTGCCGTGCGAGGGAACACTGAAGCTTTCTTT. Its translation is CAVRGNTEAFF.

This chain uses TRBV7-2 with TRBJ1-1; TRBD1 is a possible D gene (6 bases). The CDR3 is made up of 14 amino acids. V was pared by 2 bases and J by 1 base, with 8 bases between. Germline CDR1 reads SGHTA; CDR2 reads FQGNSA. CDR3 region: CASSLRQENTEAFF. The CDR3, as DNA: TGTGCCAGCAGCTTAAGACAGGAGAACACTGAAGCTTTCTTT.

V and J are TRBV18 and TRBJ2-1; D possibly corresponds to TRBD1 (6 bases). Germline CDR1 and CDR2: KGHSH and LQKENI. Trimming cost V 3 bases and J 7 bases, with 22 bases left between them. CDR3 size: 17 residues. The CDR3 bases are TGTGCCAGCTCACCGGTTGGTGGACCAGGGGTACGGAATGAGCAGTTCTTC. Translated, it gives CASSPVGGPGVRNEQFF.

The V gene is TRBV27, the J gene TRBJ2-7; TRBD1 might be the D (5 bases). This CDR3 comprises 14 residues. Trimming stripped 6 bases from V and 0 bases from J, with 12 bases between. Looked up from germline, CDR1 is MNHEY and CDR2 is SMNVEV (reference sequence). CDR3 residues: CASSQTAYSYEQYF. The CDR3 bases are TGTGCCAGCAGCCAGACAGCTTACTCCTACGAGCAGTACTTC.

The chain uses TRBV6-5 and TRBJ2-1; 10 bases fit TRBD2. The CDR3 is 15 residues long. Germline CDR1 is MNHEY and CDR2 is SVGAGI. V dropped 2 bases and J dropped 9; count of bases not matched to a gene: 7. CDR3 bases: TGTGCCAGCAGTTACCAGGAGCGGGGGGGCGCTGAGCAGTTCTTC. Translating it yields CASSYQERGGAEQFF.

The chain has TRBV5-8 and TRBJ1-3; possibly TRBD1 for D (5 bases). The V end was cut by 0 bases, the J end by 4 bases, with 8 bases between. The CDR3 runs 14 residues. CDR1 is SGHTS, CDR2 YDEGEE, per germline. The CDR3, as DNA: TGTGCCAGCAGCTTGGAGGCAGGGGGAAACACCATATATTTT. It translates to CASSLEAGGNTIYF.

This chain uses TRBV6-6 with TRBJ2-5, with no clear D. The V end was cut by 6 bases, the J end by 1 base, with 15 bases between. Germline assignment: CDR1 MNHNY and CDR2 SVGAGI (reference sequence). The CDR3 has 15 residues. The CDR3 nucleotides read TGTGCCAGCAGCCCAACGACTCTACCCCAAGAGACCCAGTACTTC. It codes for CASSPTTLPQETQYF.

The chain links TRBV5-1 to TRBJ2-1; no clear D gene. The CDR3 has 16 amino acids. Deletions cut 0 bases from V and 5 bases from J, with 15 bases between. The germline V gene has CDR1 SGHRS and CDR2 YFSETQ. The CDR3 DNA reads TGCGCCAGCAGCTTGGTAACCTCTAGTGTCCACAATGAGCAGTTCTTC. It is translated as CASSLVTSSVHNEQFF.

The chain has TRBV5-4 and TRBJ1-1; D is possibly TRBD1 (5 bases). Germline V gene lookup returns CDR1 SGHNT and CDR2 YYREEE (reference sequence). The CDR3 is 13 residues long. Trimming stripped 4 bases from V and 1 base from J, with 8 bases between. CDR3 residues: CASSPTGNTEAFF. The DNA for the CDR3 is TGTGCCAGCAGCCCAACAGGGAACACTGAAGCTTTCTTT.

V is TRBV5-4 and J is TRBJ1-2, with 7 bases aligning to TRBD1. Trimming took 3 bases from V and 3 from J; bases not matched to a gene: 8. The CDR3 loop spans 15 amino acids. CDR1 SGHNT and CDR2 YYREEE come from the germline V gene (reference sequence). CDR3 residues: CASSSNLQGDYGYTF. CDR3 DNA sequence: TGTGCCAGCAGCTCCAACCTCCAGGGGGACTATGGCTACACCTTC.

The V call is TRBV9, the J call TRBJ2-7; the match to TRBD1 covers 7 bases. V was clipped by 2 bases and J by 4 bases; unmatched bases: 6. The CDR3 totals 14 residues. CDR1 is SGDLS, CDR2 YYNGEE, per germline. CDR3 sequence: CASSVSGGPYEQYF. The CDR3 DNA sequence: TGTGCCAGCAGCGTTTCAGGGGGACCGTACGAGCAGTACTTC.